A single sample is the source of the 28 T cell receptor beta chains below, sequenced in a study of T cells expressing NK-cell markers. TCRdb reanalyzed the 5' RACE reads, giving one entry per CDR3 protein sequence and no DNA. The clone table shows 400,000 to 500,000 distinct CDR3 sequences, with the ten largest holding 7.3%. The sequencing input was blood T cells: a sorted CD56 or NKG2C T cell subset, CD4+ or CD8+ T cells, or bulk PBMC T cells (not recorded which). All receptors come from a woman between 18 and 70 years old in good health.

The J gene is TRBJ2-7, the V gene TRBV20-1; TCRdb reports TRBD1, a call that lacks DNA to check it against. Germline loops: CDR1 DFQATT, CDR2 SNEGSKA (reference sequence). This CDR3 contains 12 residues. CDR3 in amino acids: CSADTGLREQYF.

This chain connects TRBV7-9 to TRBJ2-3; TCRdb lists TRBD1, though no DNA is available to test this call. Germline V lookup: CDR1 SEHNR, CDR2 FQNEAQ (reference sequence). The CDR3 consists of 16 residues. The CDR3 loop is CASSLTRTGSTDTQYF.

The rearrangement joins TRBV29-1 to TRBJ2-7; TCRdb indicates TRBD2, and absent DNA this call remains unverified. Germline values: CDR1 SQVTM, CDR2 ANQGSEA. The CDR3 length is 16 residues. This CDR3 is CSVVGGSGSPTYEQYF.

The J gene is TRBJ2-1, the V gene TRBV19; lacking DNA, the TRBD2 call made by TCRdb goes unchecked. The germline V gene encodes CDR1 LNHDA and CDR2 SQIVND (reference sequence). This CDR3 is built from 15 residues. The chain's CDR3 is CASSILTSGLHEQFF.

The chain is built from TRBV7-9 and TRBJ2-7; the TCRdb D gene call, TRBD2, has no DNA to confirm it. There are 15 residues in the CDR3. CDR1 is SEHNR, CDR2 FQNEAQ, per germline (reference sequence). CDR3 protein: CASSFVEGRLYEQYF.

The CDR3 loop is CASGFGGSSYEQYF. The rearrangement uses TRBV5-1 and TRBJ2-7. The CDR3 has 14 residues. Germline lookup yields CDR1 SGHRS and CDR2 YFSETQ.

The rearrangement uses TRBV7-9 and TRBJ1-4; checking the TCRdb D call of TRBD1 is not possible without DNA. The germline gives CDR1 SEHNR, CDR2 FQNEAQ (reference sequence). The CDR3 spans 15 residues. The CDR3 loop is CASSLEGGYPEKLFF.

The chain combines TRBV2 with TRBJ2-7; TCRdb proposes TRBD2, but this gene call is untestable without DNA. The germline V gene has CDR1 SNHLY and CDR2 FYNNEI. This CDR3 has 14 residues. CDR3: CATFGTSGSYEQYF.

The rearrangement uses TRBV7-9 and TRBJ2-1. CDR1 and CDR2 from the germline V gene are SEHNR and FQNEAQ (reference sequence). The CDR3 covers 12 residues. The CDR3 loop is CASSLSVNEQFF. Together with reference TRBV7-9 and TRBJ2-1, the CDR3 gives the full variable domain: DTGVSQNPRHKITKRGQNVTFRCDPISEHNRLYWYRQTLGQGPEFLTYFQNEAQLEKSRLLSDRFSAERPKGSFSTLEIQRTEQGDSAMYLCASSLSVNEQFFGPGTRLTVL.

J is TRBJ2-3 and V is TRBV7-8; TCRdb proposes TRBD2, but this gene call is untestable without DNA. This CDR3 has 15 amino acids. CDR1 SGHVS and CDR2 FQNEAQ come from the germline V gene. The CDR3 spells CASSLERGPADTQYF.

The chain joins TRBV20-1 to TRBJ2-7. This CDR3 region has 11 residues. The germline CDR1 and CDR2 sequences are DFQATT and SNEGSKA (reference sequence). The CDR3 sequence is CSAGASYEQYF.

This chain connects TRBV19 to TRBJ2-4. This CDR3 comprises 12 residues. Germline V CDR1 and CDR2: LNHDA, SQIVND (reference sequence). The CDR3 loop reads CASSEDKNIQYF.

This chain links TRBV12-3 or TRBV12-4 with TRBJ2-3; the TCRdb call, TRBD2, lacks DNA for checking. The CDR3 totals 19 residues. Here the CDR3 reads CASSLTLAGGPGKADTQYF.

The chain uses TRBV15 and TRBJ2-7; there is no DNA to check the TCRdb D call of TRBD2. Germline V gene lookup returns CDR1 LNHNV and CDR2 YYDKDF (reference sequence). The CDR3 has 16 amino acids. CDR3 in amino acids: CATSDHVAGVSYEQYF.

The chain has TRBV18 and TRBJ1-2. The length of the CDR3 is 17 residues. The germline V gene has CDR1 KGHSH and CDR2 LQKENI. The chain's CDR3 is CASSPQGGTKENYGYTF.

The J gene is TRBJ2-7, the V gene TRBV6-5; TCRdb's D call, TRBD1, is unchecked because there is no DNA. The CDR3 is made up of 15 amino acids. Germline V gives CDR1 MNHEY, CDR2 SVGAGI. The chain's CDR3 is CASSLDMGDGSEQYF.

This chain links TRBV7-2 with TRBJ1-4; without DNA, the TCRdb call of TRBD1 cannot be checked. The CDR3 loop spans 12 amino acids. In germline, CDR1 is SGHTA, CDR2 FQGNSA. This CDR3 reads CASSLAGGKLFF. Full variable domain (rest looked up from reference TRBV7-2 and TRBJ1-4): GAGVSQSPSNKVTEKGKDVELRCDPISGHTALYWYRQSLGQGLEFLIYFQGNSAPDKSGLPSDRFSAERTGGSVSTLTIQRTQQEDSAVYLCASSLAGGKLFFGSGTQLSVL.

The chain is built from TRBV20-1 and TRBJ1-2; the TCRdb D gene call, TRBD1, has no DNA to confirm it. This CDR3 has 13 residues. CDR1 and CDR2 from the germline V gene are DFQATT and SNEGSKA (reference sequence). CDR3 residues: CSAQLGVHYGYTF.

The chain carries TRBV7-3 and TRBJ2-3; TCRdb's D call of TRBD2 is untestable without DNA. Germline V gene lookup returns CDR1 SGHTA and CDR2 FQGTGA. The CDR3 is 15 amino acids. The chain's CDR3 is CASSLLAGVGDTQYF.

The chain links TRBV20-1 to TRBJ2-3; the TCRdb D gene call, TRBD2, has no DNA to confirm it. The CDR3 runs 17 residues. CDR1 and CDR2 (germline): DFQATT, SNEGSKA (reference sequence). CDR3: CSARDEVVAGDTDTQYF.

The J gene is TRBJ2-5, the V gene TRBV28. This CDR3 comprises 13 residues. Germline V gene lookup returns CDR1 MDHEN and CDR2 SYDVKM. The CDR3 sequence: CASSGQFQETQYF.

V and J are TRBV12-3 or TRBV12-4 and TRBJ2-1; TCRdb lists TRBD2, though no DNA is available to test this call. The CDR3 totals 16 residues. The CDR3 sequence is CASSFGSGRADDEQFF.

The chain employs TRBV28 and TRBJ2-3. CDR1 and CDR2 (germline): MDHEN, SYDVKM. The CDR3 spans 14 residues. This CDR3 reads CASSWGPTKDTQYF.

This sequence joins TRBV20-1 and TRBJ2-1; without DNA, the TCRdb call of TRBD2 cannot be checked. The CDR3 length is 15 residues. Germline lookup yields CDR1 DFQATT and CDR2 SNEGSKA (reference sequence). The CDR3 loop reads CSARPHERHWGEQFF.

This rearrangement joins TRBV7-2 to TRBJ1-4. This CDR3 spans 14 amino acids. Germline V gene sequence: CDR1 SGHTA, CDR2 FQGNSA. The CDR3 loop reads CASSSGGGGEKLFF.

CDR3 sequence: CATSDPSGYTGELFF. This chain uses TRBV24-1 with TRBJ2-2. CDR3 length: 15 amino acids. In germline, CDR1 is KGHDR, CDR2 SFDVKD.

This sequence joins TRBV12-3 or TRBV12-4 and TRBJ1-5; as DNA is missing, the TRBD1 call by TCRdb cannot be tested. The CDR3 contains 18 residues. CDR3 protein: CASSFSGQGAFSNQPQHF.

The gene calls are TRBV20-1 and TRBJ2-3; as DNA is missing, the TRBD1 call by TCRdb cannot be tested. In germline, CDR1 is DFQATT, CDR2 SNEGSKA (reference sequence). The CDR3 has 13 residues. The CDR3 loop is CSAGHGSTDTQYF.